The T cell receptor (beta chain) described here comes from a study of cytomegalovirus exposure and HLA in healthy donors. This clone was seen a few times. While the first cohort had 600 to 750 subjects, the donors belonged to the separate validation cohort of about 120 subjects. The CDR3 covers 13 residues. J was trimmed by 2 bases and V by 6 bases; bases with no gene match: 7. Germline V gene lookup returns CDR1 SQVTM and CDR2 ANQGSEA. Repertoires were generated with immunoSEQ multiplex PCR, while TCRdb's copy carries only in-frame clones and drops some. The sample includes some 110,000 clones, about 88% of them seen just once.

This clonotype was obtained from a woman aged 18 to 35 in good health and CMV-seropositive. The V gene is TRBV29-1, the J gene TRBJ2-7; 7 nucleotides match TRBD1. Specimen: PBMCs. The CDR3 nucleotides read TGCAGCGTATTAGGGGGCGGCCCCTACGAGCAGTACTTC. Its protein product is CSVLGGGPYEQYF.